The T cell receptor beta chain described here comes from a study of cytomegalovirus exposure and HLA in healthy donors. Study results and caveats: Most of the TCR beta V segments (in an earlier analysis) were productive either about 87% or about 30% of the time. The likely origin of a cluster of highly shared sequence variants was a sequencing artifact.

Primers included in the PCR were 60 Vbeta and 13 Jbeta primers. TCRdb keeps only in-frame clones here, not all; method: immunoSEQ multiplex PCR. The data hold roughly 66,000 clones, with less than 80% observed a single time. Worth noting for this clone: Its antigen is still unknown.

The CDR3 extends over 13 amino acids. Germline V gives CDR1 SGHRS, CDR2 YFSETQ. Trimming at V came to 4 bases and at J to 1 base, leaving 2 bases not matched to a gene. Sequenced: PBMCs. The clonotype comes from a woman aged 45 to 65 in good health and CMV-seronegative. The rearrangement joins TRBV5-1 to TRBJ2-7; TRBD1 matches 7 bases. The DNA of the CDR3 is TGCGCCAGCAGCACGGGACAGTCCTACGAGCAGTACTTC. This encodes CASSTGQSYEQYF.